The present TCR beta chain was sequenced within a study of identical twins. General study points: Twin-shared out-of-frame alpha sequences were enriched for low generation probability. Cord blood's abundant beta clonotypes had fewer insertions, unlike memory repertoires.

TCRdb reanalysed the 5' RACE reads using MiXCR and keeps one entry per CDR3 protein. The table has 1.5 million to 2 million distinct CDR3 sequences, around a third seen once; the top ten hold 0.25% to 0.3%. With 5 bases clipped from V and 6 bases from J, the junction kept 6 bases outside the gene matches. This CDR3 spans 15 amino acids. CDR1 is MDHEN and CDR2 is SYDVKM in the germline V gene. Concerning this clonotype itself: As yet, its antigen is unknown.

The origin of this receptor is a newborn girl in good health. The chain couples TRBV28 to TRBJ1-6; 8 nucleotides match TRBD1. The sample taken for sequencing was cord blood. For the CDR3, the DNA is TGTGCCAGCAGTCCATTGGACAGGGTTAATTCACCCCTCCACTTT. Protein: CASSPLDRVNSPLHF.